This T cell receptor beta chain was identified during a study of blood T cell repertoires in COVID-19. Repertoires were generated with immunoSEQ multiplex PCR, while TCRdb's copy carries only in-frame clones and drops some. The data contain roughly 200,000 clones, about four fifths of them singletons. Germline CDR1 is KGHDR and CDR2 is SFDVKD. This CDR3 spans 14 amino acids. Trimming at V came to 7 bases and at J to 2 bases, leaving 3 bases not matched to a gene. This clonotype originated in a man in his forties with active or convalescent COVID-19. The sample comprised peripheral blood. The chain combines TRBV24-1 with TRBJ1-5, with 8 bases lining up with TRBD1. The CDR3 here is CATRDRAGNQPQHF. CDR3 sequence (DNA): TGTGCCACCAGGGACAGGGCGGGCAATCAGCCCCAGCATTTT.